The 25 T cell receptor beta chains given below trace back to one sample, sequenced in a study of CD8 T cells in ankylosing spondylitis. General study findings and limits: The study identified a TCR beta motif of roughly eight highly homologous variants that appeared characteristic of ankylosing spondylitis blood.

Their antigen targets remain unknown. TCRdb recomputed calls from the 5' RACE reads with MiXCR, one row per CDR3 protein. The data contain around 480,000 distinct CDR3 sequences, over 15% of them singletons. Sequencing used blood, either unsorted or a sorted T cell fraction (not recorded which). The receptors come from a male donor with ankylosing spondylitis.

The chain couples TRBV12-3 or TRBV12-4 to TRBJ2-5; tentatively, D is TRBD1 (6 bases). This CDR3 comprises 16 residues. The V gene lost 2 bases and the J gene lost 7 bases, with 20 bases spanning the gap. CDR3 nucleotide sequence: TGTGCCAGCAGTTTAAACACAGGGCGGTTCCCAGGGACCCAGTACTTC. This gives the protein CASSLNTGRFPGTQYF.

In its sample, this clonotype was seen many times. The chain uses TRBV7-9 and TRBJ2-7; D tentatively reads TRBD1 or TRBD2 (5 bases each). Trimming cost V 5 bases and J 4 bases, with 15 bases left between them. There are 14 residues in the CDR3. CDR1 SEHNR and CDR2 FQNEAQ come from the germline V gene (reference sequence). CDR3 region: CASSPPAREYEQYF. For the CDR3, the DNA is TGTGCCAGCAGCCCTCCCGCCAGGGAGTACGAGCAGTACTTC.

This clonotype was observed a handful of times. This chain joins TRBV5-1 and TRBJ1-4; 7 bases agree with TRBD1. V dropped 4 bases and J dropped 4; count of bases not matched to a gene: 7. The CDR3 has 15 amino acids. Germline V lookup: CDR1 SGHRS, CDR2 YFSETQ. The CDR3 protein is CASSDQGGSNEKLFF. In DNA form, the CDR3 reads TGCGCCAGCAGCGACCAGGGGGGAAGTAATGAAAAACTGTTTTTT.

The J gene is TRBJ2-2, the V gene TRBV27, with D perhaps matching TRBD2 (6 bases). CDR1 and CDR2 (germline): MNHEY, SMNVEV (reference sequence). V gave up 7 bases and J gave up 0 bases, with 12 bases separating them. The CDR3 runs 15 residues. The DNA for the CDR3 is TGTGCCAGCAACCCGGAGGGCCCGAACACCGGGGAGCTGTTTTTT. Translating gives CASNPEGPNTGELFF.

The chain couples TRBV19 to TRBJ2-7; 9 nucleotides align to TRBD1. V shed 1 base and J 3 bases; nucleotides not matched to a gene: 4. The CDR3 length is 15 residues. Germline values: CDR1 LNHDA, CDR2 SQIVND (reference sequence). Written as DNA, the CDR3 is TGTGCCAGTAGTATAGCGGACAGGGGAGGCTACGAGCAGTACTTC. This codes for CASSIADRGGYEQYF.

This clonotype came up a few times. This chain uses TRBV29-1 with TRBJ2-7; TRBD2 is a possible D gene (6 bases). This CDR3 has 14 residues. Trimming left V 4 bases short and J 2 bases short, with 15 bases between. Germline-derived CDR1 and CDR2 are SQVTM and ANQGSEA. Here the CDR3 DNA reads TGCAGCGTTGGGGGGACTGGCCCTCCCTACGAGCAGTACTTC. Its protein is CSVGGTGPPYEQYF.

This clonotype was detected a few times. The rearrangement links TRBV7-6 to TRBJ2-7; 10 bases align to TRBD2. The V and J ends lost 1 base and 2 bases, in that order; junction bases with no gene match: 14. Germline assignment: CDR1 SGHVS and CDR2 FNYEAQ. The CDR3 extends over 19 amino acids. The chain's CDR3 is CASSLVPASGRVLPYEQYF. In DNA, the CDR3 is TGTGCCAGCAGCTTAGTTCCGGCTAGCGGGAGAGTTCTCCCCTACGAGCAGTACTTC.

This clonotype has just one count. V is TRBV3-1 and J is TRBJ2-1; D call uncertain. The CDR3 extends over 16 amino acids. Looked up from germline, CDR1 is LGHDT and CDR2 is YNNKEL (reference sequence). V was cut by 4 bases and J by 3 bases, with 16 bases left in between. CDR3 in amino acids: CASSPPPDSRYNEQFF. In DNA form, the CDR3 reads TGTGCCAGCAGCCCCCCCCCTGACTCCCGCTACAATGAGCAGTTCTTC.

V is TRBV6-1 and J is TRBJ2-5; 8 nucleotides agree with TRBD1. Trimming removed 4 bases from V and 5 bases from J; junction bases left unmatched: 12. This CDR3 spans 16 amino acids. Germline CDR1 and CDR2: MNHNS and SASEGT. This CDR3 is CASSGAIQGGWETQYF. The CDR3 DNA sequence: TGTGCCAGCAGTGGAGCAATACAGGGGGGTTGGGAGACCCAGTACTTC.

This clonotype has a count of ten or more. The chain recombines TRBV7-6 with TRBJ1-1, with 9 bases identical to TRBD1. V was clipped by 1 base and J by 3 bases; unmatched bases: 3. Germline-derived CDR1 and CDR2 are SGHVS and FNYEAQ. The CDR3 consists of 15 residues. This CDR3 reads CASSLEGQGYTEAFF. DNA of the CDR3: TGTGCCAGCAGCTTAGAGGGACAGGGTTACACTGAAGCTTTCTTT.

This chain joins TRBV20-1 and TRBJ1-6; TRBD1 matches 7 bases. Germline V gives CDR1 DFQATT, CDR2 SNEGSKA (reference sequence). The ends lost 3 bases at V and 2 bases at J; junction bases unmatched: 7. The CDR3 spans 16 residues. The CDR3 DNA is TGCAGTGCTAGGGATGACAGGGACGCCTATAATTCACCCCTCCACTTT. Encoded protein: CSARDDRDAYNSPLHF.

This clonotype showed up just a few times. The V call is TRBV5-1, the J call TRBJ1-4; D remains unclear. CDR3 length: 13 amino acids. Germline V gene lookup returns CDR1 SGHRS and CDR2 YFSETQ. V gave up 4 bases and J gave up 5 bases, with 9 bases separating them. CDR3 nucleotide sequence: TGCGCCAGCAGCCGGGCACGGAATGAAAAACTGTTTTTT. Its protein is CASSRARNEKLFF. The complete variable domain, with remaining parts taken from reference TRBV5-1 and TRBJ1-4, reads KAGVTQTPRYLIKTRGQQVTLSCSPISGHRSVSWYQQTPGQGLQFLFEYFSETQRNKGNFPGRFSGRQFSNSRSEMNVSTLELGDSALYLCASSRARNEKLFFGSGTQLSVL.

This chain connects TRBV7-9 to TRBJ2-3; 7 bases are a match to TRBD2. The V gene's germline CDR1 is SEHNR and CDR2 FQNEAQ (reference sequence). V lost 5 bases, J lost 3 bases, and 8 bases stayed unmatched. There are 15 residues in the CDR3. The CDR3 spells CASSRGSGETDTQYF. Here the CDR3 DNA reads TGTGCCAGCAGCCGTGGGAGCGGGGAAACAGATACGCAGTATTTT.

This chain joins TRBV5-1 and TRBJ2-6, with TRBD1 matching 12 bases. V was clipped by 2 bases and J by 0 bases; unmatched bases: 6. Looked up from germline, CDR1 is SGHRS and CDR2 is YFSETQ. The CDR3 length is 19 residues. The CDR3 DNA is TGCGCCAGCAGCTTAGCCCTGGGACAGGGGGCCTCTGGGGCCAACGTCCTGACTTTC. Translated: CASSLALGQGASGANVLTF.

This clonotype occurred once. The CDR3 bases are TGTGCCAGCAGCCCGGAGGCAGCTACGCAGTATTTT. Its translation: CASSPEAATQYF. V and J are TRBV6-6 and TRBJ2-3; D may be TRBD2 (5 bases). The V end lost 6 bases, the J end lost 8 bases, and 12 bases lay between the germline ends. The CDR3 runs to 12 residues. Germline V gene lookup returns CDR1 MNHNY and CDR2 SVGAGI (reference sequence).

The chain is built from TRBV20-1 and TRBJ2-1; weak D call: TRBD1 (6 bases). The CDR3 totals 16 residues. CDR1 is DFQATT, CDR2 SNEGSKA, per germline (reference sequence). Trimming removed 6 bases at V and 0 bases at J, with 18 bases between. CDR3 amino acids: CSAPTGQTRSYNEQFF. The CDR3 DNA follows: TGCAGTGCGCCTACCGGACAGACCCGCTCCTACAATGAGCAGTTCTTC.

CDR3: CASSFSSGTQGEQYF. The DNA for the CDR3 is TGTGCCAGCAGTTTTTCTAGCGGGACCCAAGGCGAGCAGTACTTC. This chain uses TRBV27 with TRBJ2-7; 9 bases agree with TRBD2. J was trimmed by 6 bases and V by 3 bases; bases with no gene match: 9. The CDR3 length is 15 residues. Germline assignment: CDR1 MNHEY and CDR2 SMNVEV (reference sequence).

The rearrangement uses TRBV10-3 and TRBJ1-5; 8 bases fit TRBD1. The J segment lost 5 bases and the V segment lost 8 bases, leaving 2 bases of the junction unmatched. The germline gives CDR1 ENHRY, CDR2 SYGVKD. This CDR3 has 12 residues. DNA of the CDR3: TGTGCCATCGCAGGGGGCGATCAGCCCCAGCATTTT. This translates into CAIAGGDQPQHF.

In this sample, this clonotype turned up many times. J is TRBJ1-6 and V is TRBV5-1; 8 bases match TRBD1. Unmatched junction bases numbered 2, after V lost 0 bases and J lost 6 bases. The germline V gene has CDR1 SGHRS and CDR2 YFSETQ. The CDR3 loop spans 15 amino acids. The CDR3 region is CASSLAGQGNSPLHF. DNA of the CDR3: TGCGCCAGCAGCTTGGCCGGACAGGGTAATTCACCCCTCCACTTT.

This clonotype turned up a few times. The V gene is TRBV29-1, the J gene TRBJ1-1; possible D gene TRBD1, 5 bases. The CDR3 is 13 amino acids. V dropped 7 bases and J dropped 1 base, with 13 bases sitting between them. The germline CDR1 and CDR2 sequences are SQVTM and ANQGSEA. CDR3 sequence reads: CSGSRGWNTEAFF. CDR3 in DNA: TGCAGCGGATCCCGGGGGTGGAACACTGAAGCTTTCTTT. Using reference TRBV29-1 and TRBJ1-1 for the parts outside the CDR3, the full variable domain is SAVISQKPSRDICQRGTSLTIQCQVDSQVTMMFWYRQQPGQSLTLIATANQGSEATYESGFVIDKFPISRPNLTFSTLTVSNMSPEDSSIYLCSGSRGWNTEAFFGQGTRLTVV.

This chain connects TRBV5-1 to TRBJ2-1, with TRBD2 matching over 12 bases. The CDR3 totals 16 residues. V gave up 0 bases and J gave up 9 bases; unmatched junction bases: 7. Germline assignment: CDR1 SGHRS and CDR2 YFSETQ. As DNA, the CDR3 is TGCGCCAGCAGCTTGGCTAGCGGGAGGGCCGGTGGTGAGCAGTTCTTC. It encodes CASSLASGRAGGEQFF.

This clonotype showed up just a few times. The chain combines TRBV7-3 with TRBJ2-1; the D is unclear. Deletions cut 5 bases from V and 6 bases from J, with 11 bases between. Germline loops: CDR1 SGHTA, CDR2 FQGTGA. The CDR3 sequence is 13 residues long. CDR3: CASSSNTINEQFF. In DNA, the CDR3 is TGTGCCAGCAGCAGCAACACAATCAATGAGCAGTTCTTC.

This clonotype was seen a few times. V is TRBV20-1 and J is TRBJ2-1; D might be TRBD2 (7 bases). This CDR3 has 14 amino acids. The germline gives CDR1 DFQATT, CDR2 SNEGSKA (reference sequence). V dropped 4 bases and J dropped 10 bases, with 20 bases sitting between them. The CDR3 loop is CSANPPRGGPEQFF. The CDR3 DNA reads TGCAGTGCTAACCCCCCGAGGGGGGGCCCCGAGCAGTTCTTC.

The V gene is TRBV6-1, the J gene TRBJ2-1; 7 bases are shared with TRBD2. This CDR3 comprises 15 residues. Unmatched junction bases numbered 12, after V lost 6 bases and J lost 7 bases. Germline CDR1 is MNHNS and CDR2 is SASEGT. The CDR3 DNA reads TGTGCCAGCAGGATCGGGGGGAAGTCTGGGAATGAGCAGTTCTTC. The encoded protein is CASRIGGKSGNEQFF.

This clonotype was seen a few times. The CDR3 DNA follows: TGTGCCAGCAGTTGGAAGGGTATAATCGAGCAGTACTTC. Translating gives CASSWKGIIEQYF. The genes are TRBV12-3 or TRBV12-4 and TRBJ2-7, with D uncertain. There are 13 residues in the CDR3. V was clipped by 4 bases and J by 6 bases, with 13 bases between them.